These 20 T cell receptor beta chains were all obtained from the same sample, sequenced in a study of cytomegalovirus exposure and HLA in healthy donors (TCRdb year 2017). Library generation was performed with the immunoSEQ multiplex PCR assay. For the multiplex PCR, a mixture combining 60 forward primers for TCR Vbeta segments and 13 reverse primers for TCR Jbeta segments was used. Sourced from immuneACCESS, this table was stored by TCRdb with only in-frame sequences that have V and J called. A share of the clones is absent; for the studies checked, an unresolved V gene accounts for under half, and the remainder has no known explanation. The sample table records approximately 110,000 clones; about three quarters of these occur just once. The ten biggest clones cover over 6.5% of the sample. Sequencing was performed on PBMCs. Source of these receptors: a woman aged 40-49 years in good health and CMV-seropositive.

This clone was counted between two and nine times. This chain links TRBV27 with TRBJ2-7, with D maybe TRBD2 (5 bases). Germline V gives CDR1 MNHEY, CDR2 SMNVEV (reference sequence). V lost 5 bases to trimming and J lost 3 bases, with 17 bases between them. This CDR3 has 15 amino acids. The CDR3 bases are TGTGCCAGCAGTCCCGTCCCCAATGAGGGCTACGAGCAGTACTTC. It is translated as CASSPVPNEGYEQYF.

The V call is TRBV5-8, the J call TRBJ2-1; D uncertain. This CDR3 is 14 amino acids long. With 0 bases removed from V and 4 bases from J, the gap between germline ends came to 8 bases. The germline V gene has CDR1 SGHTS and CDR2 YDEGEE. The CDR3 DNA sequence: TGTGCCAGCAGCTTGGACGCCGGTTACAATGAGCAGTTCTTC. Translating it yields CASSLDAGYNEQFF.

The chain links TRBV23-1 to TRBJ2-7; D is undetermined. Being an ORF, TRBV23-1 has a function that is uncertain. V shed 4 bases and J shed 7 bases, with 17 bases lying between them. This CDR3 spans 14 amino acids. DNA for the CDR3: TGCGCCAGCAGTCCGGTACCCCCGTCCGGTGAGCAGTACTTC. Translating it yields CASSPVPPSGEQYF.

This clone has just a few counts. The chain carries TRBV7-9 and TRBJ1-1, with D maybe TRBD1 (5 bases). V was shortened by 4 bases and J by 6 bases, with 9 bases between the two germline ends. Looked up from germline, CDR1 is SEHNR and CDR2 is FQNEAQ (reference sequence). The CDR3 length is 12 residues. CDR3 nucleotide sequence: TGTGCCAGCAGCTCAGACAGCGCTGAAGCTTTCTTT. This codes for CASSSDSAEAFF.

This clone was observed a single time. The rearrangement joins TRBV7-9 to TRBJ2-7, with TRBD2 as a possible D gene (5 bases). V lost 5 bases, J lost 2 bases, and 10 bases lay in between. Germline CDR1 SEHNR, CDR2 FQNEAQ (reference sequence). This CDR3 spans 13 amino acids. CDR3 DNA: TGTGCCAGCAGCCCGGACGGGGCCTACGAGCAGTACTTC. This encodes CASSPDGAYEQYF.

This chain uses TRBV5-6 with TRBJ1-6; no clear D. Germline values: CDR1 SGHDT, CDR2 YYEEEE. The ends were cut back, 0 bases at V and 5 bases at J, with 9 bases in the middle. This CDR3 is 15 amino acids long. The CDR3 is CASSLVRQDNSPLHF. CDR3 DNA sequence: TGTGCCAGCAGCTTGGTCCGGCAGGATAATTCACCCCTCCACTTT. The full variable domain, with the rest looked up from reference TRBV5-6 and TRBJ1-6, is DAGVTQSPTHLIKTRGQQVTLRCSPKSGHDTVSWYQQALGQGPQFIFQYYEEEERQRGNFPDRFSGHQFPNYSSELNVNALLLGDSALYLCASSLVRQDNSPLHFGNGTRLTVT.

The J gene is TRBJ2-7, the V gene TRBV19; maybe TRBD2 (5 bases). The ends were cut back, 10 bases at V and 2 bases at J, with 18 bases in the middle. Germline CDR1 LNHDA, CDR2 SQIVND (reference sequence). The CDR3 length is 14 residues. The chain's CDR3 is CATTVGVGTYEQYF. The CDR3 bases are TGTGCCACGACCGTCGGGGTCGGTACCTACGAGCAGTACTTC.

The rearrangement joins TRBV5-1 to TRBJ2-3; 7 bases are shared with TRBD1. The V gene end was trimmed by 0 bases and the J gene end by 1 base; junction bases not matched to a gene: 8. This CDR3 has 17 residues. Per the germline V gene, CDR1 is SGHRS and CDR2 is YFSETQ. This CDR3 is CASSLGPSGTGTDTQYF. The CDR3 DNA reads as TGCGCCAGCAGCTTGGGACCCTCCGGGACAGGCACAGATACGCAGTATTTT.

The chain carries TRBV5-1 and TRBJ1-2; unclear D gene. Germline V gene lookup returns CDR1 SGHRS and CDR2 YFSETQ. The CDR3 runs 15 residues. Trimming removed 6 bases from V and 3 bases from J, with 18 bases in between. The CDR3 region is CASNYIAGLDYGYTF. CDR3 in DNA: TGCGCCAGCAACTACATAGCGGGATTGGACTATGGCTACACCTTC. Together with reference TRBV5-1 and TRBJ1-2, the CDR3 gives the full variable domain: KAGVTQTPRYLIKTRGQQVTLSCSPISGHRSVSWYQQTPGQGLQFLFEYFSETQRNKGNFPGRFSGRQFSNSRSEMNVSTLELGDSALYLCASNYIAGLDYGYTFGSGTRLTVV.

The V gene is TRBV4-1, the J gene TRBJ1-2, with D unresolved. This CDR3 region has 14 residues. The germline CDR1 and CDR2 sequences are MGHRA and YSYEKL. Trimming took 4 bases from V and 3 from J, leaving 12 bases between them. This CDR3 reads CASSPLGGYYGYTF. The CDR3 bases are TGCGCCAGCAGCCCTCTTGGAGGTTACTATGGCTACACCTTC.

The genes are TRBV18 and TRBJ2-5, with D perhaps TRBD2 (6 bases). Germline CDR1 is KGHSH and CDR2 is LQKENI. V was pared by 4 bases and J by 7 bases, with 16 bases between. This CDR3 contains 14 residues. The CDR3 coding sequence is TGTGCCAGCTCACTAACCGGGAGAAAAGGGACCCAGTACTTC. Translated, it gives CASSLTGRKGTQYF.

This chain links TRBV4-2 with TRBJ2-3; 9 nucleotides match TRBD2. CDR3 length: 15 residues. V lost 0 bases, J lost 10 bases, and 8 bases stayed unmatched. Looked up from germline, CDR1 is LGHNA and CDR2 is YNFKEQ. DNA for the CDR3: TGTGCCAGCAGCCAAGATCTAGGACTAGCGTGGGCGCAGTATTTT. This gives the protein CASSQDLGLAWAQYF.

As for this clone: The same CDR3 is also encoded by other DNA sequences in this sample. This chain connects TRBV2 to TRBJ1-5; D is perhaps TRBD1 (5 bases). CDR1 and CDR2 (germline): SNHLY, FYNNEI. The CDR3 runs 15 residues. The V gene lost 6 bases and the J gene lost 2 bases, with 14 bases spanning the gap. The CDR3: CASRRTGGGNQPQHF. The DNA of the CDR3 is TGTGCCAGCAGAAGAACAGGAGGGGGCAATCAGCCCCAGCATTTT.

This CDR3 reads CASSQGDRDEAFF. For the CDR3, the DNA is TGTGCCAGCAGCCAAGGGGACAGGGATGAAGCTTTCTTT. The chain combines TRBV4-2 with TRBJ1-1; 9 bases line up with TRBD1. V dropped 1 base and J dropped 7; count of bases not matched to a gene: 1. The CDR3 is 13 amino acids. Looked up from germline, CDR1 is LGHNA and CDR2 is YNFKEQ.

CDR3 in amino acids: CASSQGTGDELSQSNYGYTF. CDR3 coding DNA: TGTGCCAGCAGCCAAGGGACAGGGGACGAACTTTCCCAATCTAACTATGGCTACACCTTC. The chain employs TRBV4-2 and TRBJ1-2, with 9 bases lining up with TRBD1. The J segment lost 0 bases and the V segment lost 1 base, leaving 15 bases of the junction unmatched. The CDR3 has 20 residues. The germline V gene has CDR1 LGHNA and CDR2 YNFKEQ.

The gene calls are TRBV11-2 and TRBJ1-1, with unresolved D. Trimming took 0 bases from V and 3 from J, leaving 20 bases between them. The germline V gene has CDR1 SGHAT and CDR2 FQNNGV. The CDR3 has 18 residues. CDR3 sequence: CASSLDGIRHRGDTEAFF. The CDR3 bases are TGTGCCAGCAGCTTAGATGGTATACGCCATCGAGGAGACACTGAAGCTTTCTTT. The full variable domain, completed using reference TRBV11-2 and TRBJ1-1, is EAGVAQSPRYKIIEKRQSVAFWCNPISGHATLYWYQQILGQGPKLLIQFQNNGVVDDSQLPKDRFSAERLKGVDSTLKIQPAKLEDSAVYLCASSLDGIRHRGDTEAFFGQGTRLTVV.

This clone has only a few counts. This chain links TRBV11-2 with TRBJ1-1; D is possibly TRBD1 (5 bases). This CDR3 region has 13 residues. Germline V lookup: CDR1 SGHAT, CDR2 FQNNGV. V dropped 5 bases and J dropped 1 base, with 8 bases sitting between them. CDR3 DNA: TGTGCCAGCAGCCTCACAGGGAACACTGAAGCTTTCTTT. It is translated as CASSLTGNTEAFF.

The chain links TRBV4-3 to TRBJ2-3, with D unclear. V was shortened by 4 bases and J by 3 bases, with 8 bases between the two germline ends. The CDR3 contains 13 residues. Germline values: CDR1 LGHNA, CDR2 YSLEER. CDR3 in amino acids: CASSPGRTDTQYF. The CDR3, as DNA: TGCGCCAGCAGCCCAGGTCGGACAGATACGCAGTATTTT.

The rearrangement joins TRBV6-1 to TRBJ2-3; 10 bases agree with TRBD2. Germline V lookup: CDR1 MNHNS, CDR2 SASEGT. The CDR3 sequence is 14 residues long. V shed 5 bases and J 4 bases; nucleotides not matched to a gene: 3. The CDR3 DNA reads as TGTGCCAGCAGTTCTAGCGGGAGCTCAGATACGCAGTATTTT. Its translation is CASSSSGSSDTQYF.

This clone was detected only a few times. The V call is TRBV6-5, the J call TRBJ2-1, with 10 bases lining up with TRBD2. The CDR3 length is 15 residues. Germline V gene sequence: CDR1 MNHEY, CDR2 SVGAGI. The trim removed 4 bases at V and 3 bases at J, leaving 3 bases unmatched. CDR3 amino acids: CASSSAGGSYNEQFF. The CDR3 nucleotides are TGTGCCAGCAGTTCAGCGGGAGGGAGCTACAATGAGCAGTTCTTC.